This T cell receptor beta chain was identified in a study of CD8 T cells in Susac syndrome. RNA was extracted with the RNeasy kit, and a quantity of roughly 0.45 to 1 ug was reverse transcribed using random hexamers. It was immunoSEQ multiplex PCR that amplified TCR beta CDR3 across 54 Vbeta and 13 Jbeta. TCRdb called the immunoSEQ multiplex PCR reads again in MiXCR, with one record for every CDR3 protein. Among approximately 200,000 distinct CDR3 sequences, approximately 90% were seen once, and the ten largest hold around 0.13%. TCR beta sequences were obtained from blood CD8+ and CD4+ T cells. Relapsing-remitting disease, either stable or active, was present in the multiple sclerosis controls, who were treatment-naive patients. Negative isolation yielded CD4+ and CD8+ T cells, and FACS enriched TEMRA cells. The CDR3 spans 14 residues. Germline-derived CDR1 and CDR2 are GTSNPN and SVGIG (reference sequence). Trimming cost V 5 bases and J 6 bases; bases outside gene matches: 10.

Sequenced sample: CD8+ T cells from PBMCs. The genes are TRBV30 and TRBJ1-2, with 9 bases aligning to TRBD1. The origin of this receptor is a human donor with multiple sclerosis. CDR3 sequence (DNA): TGTGCCTGGGAAGGGGACAGGGAGGGAGATGGCTACACCTTC. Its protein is CAWEGDREGDGYTF.